Each of the 14 T cell receptor beta chains below was sequenced from the same sample in a study of blood T cell repertoires in COVID-19. Repertoires were generated with immunoSEQ multiplex PCR, while TCRdb's copy carries only in-frame clones and drops some. The data hold around 82,000 clones, with over 75% observed a single time. Specimen: peripheral blood. These receptors all come from a human donor in a cohort sampled during active COVID-19.

Details on this clone: Other DNA sequences in the sample encode the same CDR3. The chain couples TRBV20-1 to TRBJ2-5; 7 nucleotides agree with TRBD1. V lost 3 bases to trimming and J lost 1 base; unmatched junction nucleotides: 2. The CDR3 spans 13 residues. The germline V gene encodes CDR1 DFQATT and CDR2 SNEGSKA (reference sequence). The CDR3 spells CSASRGPQETQYF. In DNA form, the CDR3 reads TGCAGTGCTAGTAGGGGGCCCCAAGAGACCCAGTACTTC.

The genes are TRBV27 and TRBJ2-7, with a possible D match to TRBD1 (5 bases). The CDR3 sequence is 18 residues long. The germline gives CDR1 MNHEY, CDR2 SMNVEV (reference sequence). V shed 3 bases and J shed 5 bases, with 26 bases lying between them. In nucleotides, the CDR3 is TGTGCCAGCAGTTTTATCTCTTTAAGGGCAGGGATGTATCACGAGCAGTACTTC. It encodes CASSFISLRAGMYHEQYF.

The gene calls are TRBV14 and TRBJ2-3, with D possibly TRBD2 on 5 matching bases. The CDR3 runs 15 residues. Trimming stripped 1 base from V and 0 bases from J, with 8 bases between. CDR1 and CDR2 from the germline V gene are SGHDN and FVKESK. Here the CDR3 DNA reads TGTGCCAGCAGCCAAGGAACTAGAAGCACAGATACGCAGTATTTT. Translating gives CASSQGTRSTDTQYF.

The chain has TRBV2 and TRBJ2-5; D is unclear. Germline values: CDR1 SNHLY, CDR2 FYNNEI. CDR3 size: 12 residues. V lost 6 bases and J 5 bases, leaving 10 bases between the germline ends. DNA of the CDR3: TGTGCCAGCAGACGGCTAGAGGAGACCCAGTACTTC. Amino acids: CASRRLEETQYF.

This clone was seen just once. This chain links TRBV7-2 with TRBJ1-6; D is unresolved. The V end was cut by 5 bases, the J end by 9 bases, with 17 bases between. There are 15 residues in the CDR3. Per the germline V gene, CDR1 is SGHTA and CDR2 is FQGNSA. The CDR3 spells CASSARTLPSSPLHF. The DNA for the CDR3 is TGTGCCAGCAGCGCCCGGACTCTACCTAGTTCACCCCTCCACTTT.

The chain has TRBV30 and TRBJ1-1; weak D call: TRBD1 (5 bases). The CDR3 contains 15 residues. The V gene's germline CDR1 is GTSNPN and CDR2 SVGIG (reference sequence). Trimming cost V 5 bases and J 4 bases, with 20 bases left between them. The CDR3, as DNA: TGTGCCTGGGGGCCCCAGGGCACCTGGGGCACTGAAGCTTTCTTT. Translating gives CAWGPQGTWGTEAFF.

Only a few counts were recorded for this clone. The chain links TRBV15 to TRBJ1-2, with D unresolved. The germline CDR1 and CDR2 sequences are LNHNV and YYDKDF (reference sequence). CDR3 length equals 17 residues. V lost 0 bases to trimming and J lost 2 bases, with 16 bases between them. The CDR3 loop reads CATSRDTGFDGNYGYTF. DNA for the CDR3: TGTGCCACCAGCAGAGATACGGGATTTGACGGAAACTATGGCTACACCTTC.

Here the CDR3 DNA reads TGTGCCAGCAGCTCGACTAGCGGGGGGCTCCATGAGCAGTTCTTC. Translating gives CASSSTSGGLHEQFF. This rearrangement joins TRBV11-3 to TRBJ2-1; TRBD2 aligns across 13 bases. CDR1 SGHNT and CDR2 YENEEA come from the germline V gene. V lost 4 bases to trimming and J lost 8 bases; unmatched junction nucleotides: 5. This CDR3 is built from 15 residues. The full variable domain, completed using reference TRBV11-3 and TRBJ2-1, is EAGVVQSPRYKIIEKKQPVAFWCNPISGHNTLYWYLQNLGQGPELLIRYENEEAVDDSQLPKDRFSAERLKGVDSTLKIQPAELGDSAVYLCASSSTSGGLHEQFFGPGTRLTVL.

The chain is built from TRBV28 and TRBJ1-6; a weak D match, TRBD1 (5 bases). CDR3 size: 14 residues. Germline V lookup: CDR1 MDHEN, CDR2 SYDVKM. V was shortened by 1 base and J by 9 bases, with 10 bases between the two germline ends. This CDR3 is CASSLFSRASPLHF. The CDR3 DNA follows: TGTGCCAGCAGTTTATTTTCCAGGGCTTCACCCCTCCACTTT.

V usage is TRBV28 and J usage is TRBJ1-2, with D uncertain. The germline gives CDR1 MDHEN, CDR2 SYDVKM. The CDR3 contains 12 residues. V was shortened by 3 bases and J by 7 bases, with 9 bases between the two germline ends. The CDR3 sequence is CASSFGSVGYTF. The CDR3 DNA is TGTGCCAGCAGTTTTGGTTCGGTTGGCTACACCTTC.

The chain has TRBV5-1 and TRBJ1-1, with 8 nucleotides matching TRBD1. Germline V CDR1 and CDR2: SGHRS, YFSETQ. J lost 3 bases, V lost 4 bases, and 8 bases had no gene match. The CDR3 length is 15 residues. The CDR3: CASSPGQGRDTEAFF. Here the CDR3 DNA reads TGCGCCAGCAGCCCAGGACAGGGAAGGGACACTGAAGCTTTCTTT.

The chain couples TRBV5-1 to TRBJ2-7, with D maybe TRBD1 (6 bases). CDR3 length equals 14 residues. CDR1 is SGHRS, CDR2 YFSETQ, per germline. Trimming took off 0 bases at V and 4 bases at J, with 11 bases between the two ends. For the CDR3, the DNA is TGCGCCAGCAGCTTGGGACAGGTCCCTTACGAGCAGTACTTC. The encoded protein is CASSLGQVPYEQYF. The complete variable domain, with remaining parts taken from reference TRBV5-1 and TRBJ2-7, reads KAGVTQTPRYLIKTRGQQVTLSCSPISGHRSVSWYQQTPGQGLQFLFEYFSETQRNKGNFPGRFSGRQFSNSRSEMNVSTLELGDSALYLCASSLGQVPYEQYFGPGTRLTVT.

The CDR3: CASSPGTGVPGQETQYF. For the CDR3, the DNA is TGTGCCAGCAGTCCGGGGACAGGGGTCCCCGGACAAGAGACCCAGTACTTC. V and J are TRBV27 and TRBJ2-5, with 10 bases identical to TRBD1. Germline V gene lookup returns CDR1 MNHEY and CDR2 SMNVEV (reference sequence). This CDR3 contains 17 residues. V gave up 5 bases and J gave up 2 bases; unmatched junction bases: 11.

This chain links TRBV18 with TRBJ1-2; TRBD1 might be the D (5 bases). Germline V gene data show CDR1 as KGHSH and CDR2 as LQKENI. V was shortened by 1 base and J by 5 bases, with 14 bases between the two germline ends. CDR3 size: 15 residues. In nucleotides, the CDR3 is TGTGCCAGCTCACCACAGGGGTTGGTTGGGTATGGCTACACCTTC. Residues: CASSPQGLVGYGYTF.